This T cell receptor (beta chain) was found in a study of neurological immune-mediated disorders. The study, taken as a whole, reports: The phylogenetic placement of 18 of 34 multiple sclerosis patients' repertoires in one related-CDR3 cluster constitutes a possible signature. The level of TCR clonal expansion was highest in patients with HTLV-1-associated myelopathy and lowest in multiple sclerosis, where it fell below the level seen in healthy controls. Across subjects, no CDR3 amino acid sequence appeared in expanded clones of more than one subject, a finding that suggested private repertoires in all groups.

The cDNA was produced through 5'RACE with 10-nucleotide random UMIs. TCRdb processed the 5' RACE reads anew with MiXCR; each CDR3 protein has one entry. The data contain about 66,000 distinct CDR3 sequences, 3.9% of them singletons. In this sample, this clonotype turned up many times. No antigen is known for it. The CDR3 has 16 residues. V lost 4 bases, J lost 4 bases, and 10 bases stayed unmatched. Germline lookup yields CDR1 SGHRS and CDR2 YFSETQ. The source material was PBMCs. V gene TRBV5-1 combines with J gene TRBJ1-1; 10 bases fit TRBD1. This sequence was found in a man between 25 and 39 years old with multiple sclerosis. This chain's CDR3 is CASSPGQGFSSTEAFF. CDR3 sequence (DNA): TGCGCCAGCAGCCCGGGACAGGGGTTCTCCTCCACTGAAGCTTTCTTT.